Listed below are T cell receptor beta chains from one sample, sequenced in a study of T cells expressing NK-cell markers. Using the 5' RACE reads, TCRdb records one entry per CDR3 protein without DNA. The ten most abundant clones cover roughly a fifth of a sample with around 180,000 distinct CDR3 sequences. What was sequenced was blood T cells: a sorted CD56 or NKG2C T cell subset, CD4+ or CD8+ T cells, or bulk PBMC T cells (not recorded which). These receptors were collected from a man aged 18-69 years in good health. The CDR3 runs from the conserved cysteine through the conserved F or W.

TRBJ1-5 | TRBV28 | CASSSDRDDQPQHF
TRBJ2-7 | TRBV5-1 | CASSAGGPTYEQYF
TRBJ2-1 | TRBV20-1 | CSAGGRKEVSEQFF
TRBJ1-1 | TRBV3-1 | CASSPLKRQGWGEAFF
TRBJ1-1 | TRBV12-3/TRBV12-4 | CASSLRQGSYLLPEAFF
TRBJ2-2 | TRBV2 | CASKIGGENTGELFF
TRBJ2-7 | TRBV10-3 | CAISEPGGLTYEQYF
TRBJ2-3 | TRBV19 | CASSMWGPDTQYF
TRBJ1-4 | TRBV29-1 | CSVLIFGLNEKLFF
TRBJ1-2 | TRBV10-3 | CAISEGTDYGYTF
TRBJ2-7 | TRBV19 | CASGGTVSYEQYF
TRBJ2-2 | TRBV28 | CASSPLTGELFF
TRBJ2-7 | TRBV12-3/TRBV12-4 | CASRTQRGPSYEQYF
TRBJ1-6 | TRBV5-1 | CASSLAGAGSSYNSPLHF
TRBJ2-3 | TRBV13 | CASSPRYGPGGVDTQYF
TRBJ1-2 | TRBV9 | CASSVAGIGYYGYTF
TRBJ2-1 | TRBV19 | CASSIDWPPRVNEQLF
TRBJ1-1 | TRBV12-5 | CASGLEIQNTEAFF
TRBJ2-5 | TRBV15 | CATSRGGGGTQTQYF
TRBJ1-5 | TRBV7-6 | CASSLRRGSNQPQHF
TRBJ2-1 | TRBV27 | CASNSLGTDPKNEQFF
TRBJ2-2 | TRBV6-6 | CASRLDTGELFF
TRBJ2-1 | TRBV6-5 | CASSFAGPGGEQFF
TRBJ2-7 | TRBV14 | CASSLGRGEQYF
TRBJ2-4 | TRBV10-3 | CAISSGALGRKNIQYF
TRBJ1-2 | TRBV12-3/TRBV12-4 | CASSLDGTFYGYTF
TRBJ2-7 | TRBV11-2 | CASSFQAGSSYEQYF
TRBJ2-5 | TRBV12-3/TRBV12-4 | CASKLGAVDKETQYF
TRBJ1-2 | TRBV2 | CASSRAGTGASYGYTF
TRBJ1-5 | TRBV27 | CASSMQGLLNQPQHF
TRBJ2-4 | TRBV5-1 | CASSSAPGLAKNIQYF
TRBJ2-3 | TRBV6-1 | CASSLIQALSTDTQYF
TRBJ2-7 | TRBV12-3/TRBV12-4 | CASSFGLFAGQEYEQYF
TRBJ2-3 | TRBV5-5 | CASSLDYTITDTQYF
TRBJ2-7 | TRBV27 | CASSLGSTSVYEQYF
TRBJ2-5 | TRBV12-3/TRBV12-4 | CASSWGPSGAETQYF
TRBJ1-1 | TRBV7-9 | CASSLQVAEAFF
TRBJ2-7 | TRBV11-2 | CASSLDAGQGPTCF
TRBJ2-1 | TRBV27 | CASTLGTSGGSNEQFF
TRBJ2-5 | TRBV6-5 | CASSHSGGTETQYF
TRBJ2-3 | TRBV5-6 | CASSLVGWGADTQYF
TRBJ2-3 | TRBV7-9 | CASSFLPSVSTDTQYF
TRBJ1-5 | TRBV6-1 | CASSVGQASNQPQHF
TRBJ2-5 | TRBV19 | CASSILTGGPLGETQYF
TRBJ2-1 | TRBV7-9 | CASTDQGSYNEQFF
TRBJ2-3 | TRBV2 | CASDSGETDTQYF
TRBJ1-5 | TRBV6-5 | CASSYAARDQPQHF
TRBJ2-1 | TRBV19 | CASRTSGGVNEQFF
TRBJ2-1 | TRBV24-1 | CATSEAPGQHSYNEQFF
TRBJ2-5 | TRBV11-1 | CASSPLLGKETQYF
TRBJ2-7 | TRBV2 | CASSEGLAGSYEQYF
TRBJ2-5 | TRBV5-6 | CASSLQGGAAETQYF
TRBJ1-2 | TRBV9 | CASSGWNLNYGYTF
TRBJ1-5 | TRBV9 | CASSATSRNQPQHF
TRBJ2-5 | TRBV20-1 | CSARPYLSGGHQETQYF
TRBJ2-7 | TRBV20-1 | CSASIREGEQYF
TRBJ2-5 | TRBV7-7 | CASSLEGQETQYF
TRBJ1-5 | TRBV5-5 | CASSPWTGVDQPQHF